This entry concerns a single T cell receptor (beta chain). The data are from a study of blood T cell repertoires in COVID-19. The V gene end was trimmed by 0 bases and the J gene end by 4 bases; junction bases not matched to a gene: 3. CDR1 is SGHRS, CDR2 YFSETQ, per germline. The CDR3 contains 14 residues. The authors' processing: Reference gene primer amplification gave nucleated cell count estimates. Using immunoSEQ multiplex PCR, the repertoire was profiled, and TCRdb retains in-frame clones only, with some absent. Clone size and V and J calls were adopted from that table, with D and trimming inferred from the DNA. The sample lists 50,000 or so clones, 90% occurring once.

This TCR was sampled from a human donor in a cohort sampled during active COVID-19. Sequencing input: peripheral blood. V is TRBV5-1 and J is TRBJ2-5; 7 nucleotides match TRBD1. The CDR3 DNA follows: TGCGCCAGCAGCTTGGAGGGGGCGGGAGAGACCCAGTACTTC. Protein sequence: CASSLEGAGETQYF.